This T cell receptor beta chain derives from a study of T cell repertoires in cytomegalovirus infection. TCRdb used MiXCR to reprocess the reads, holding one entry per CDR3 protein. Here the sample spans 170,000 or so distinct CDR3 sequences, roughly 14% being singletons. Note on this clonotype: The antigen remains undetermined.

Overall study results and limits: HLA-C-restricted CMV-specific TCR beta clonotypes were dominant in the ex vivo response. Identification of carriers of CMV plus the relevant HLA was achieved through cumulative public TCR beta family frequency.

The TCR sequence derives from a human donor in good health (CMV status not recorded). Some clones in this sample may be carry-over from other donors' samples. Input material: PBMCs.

CDR3 amino acids: CASSLPGLSYEQYF. The CDR3 nucleotides read TGTGCCAGCAGCCTTCCGGGACTGAGCTACGAGCAGTACTTC. The V call is TRBV28, the J call TRBJ2-7, with D tentatively TRBD2 (6 bases). Germline lookup yields CDR1 MDHEN and CDR2 SYDVKM. The CDR3 extends over 14 amino acids. Deletions cut 6 bases from V and 3 bases from J, with 15 bases between.